Reported below is one T cell receptor beta chain. TCRdb reanalysed the RT-PCR reads using MiXCR and keeps one entry per CDR3 protein. Here the sample spans approximately 700,000 distinct CDR3 sequences, roughly 13% being singletons. These data are taken from a study of response to subunit inactivated influenza vaccine. Trimming took 5 bases from V and 8 from J; bases not matched to a gene: 12. CDR1 is SGHDT, CDR2 YYEEEE, per germline. The length of the CDR3 is 14 residues. The receptor was derived from a man aged 50 to 59 who received an inactivated influenza vaccine. The material was PBMCs from blood, obtained about 14 days before vaccination. V gene TRBV5-6 combines with J gene TRBJ1-2; 7 bases map to TRBD1. The CDR3 coding sequence is TGTGCCAGCAGATCGGAGCAGGGGGATAGAGGCTACACCTTC. Its translation is CASRSEQGDRGYTF.